What follows are 15 T cell receptor beta chains derived from one specimen sequenced in a study of T cells in women clearing cervical HPV infection. Measured with immunoSEQ multiplex PCR; TCRdb has only the in-frame clones, and not every one. The specimen's table records roughly 50,000 clones. Sample: blood buffy coat. The receptors stem from a woman between 18 and 70 years old with a cervical HPV16 infection that either progressed to CIN3+ or cleared (not recorded which).

As to this clone: The CDR3 end falls 3 residues outside the read, so it is completed with the germline J gene. J is TRBJ2-7 and V is TRBV7-2; 7 bases are a match to TRBD1. With V trimmed by 10 bases and J by 1 base, 10 bases remained unmatched. CDR1 and CDR2 from the germline V gene are SGHTA and FQGNSA. The CDR3 runs to 14 residues. CDR3 sequence: CATSEDRWSYEQYF. The sequenced CDR3 bases are TGTGCCACATCCGAGGACAGGTGGTCCTACGAG.

On this clone: The DNA ends 3 residues before the CDR3 does, and the rest of the CDR3 is filled in from the germline J gene. The V gene is TRBV5-1, the J gene TRBJ2-7, with 8 bases that match TRBD1. The germline CDR1 and CDR2 sequences are SGHRS and YFSETQ. The CDR3 contains 15 residues. V was clipped by 0 bases and J by 3 bases; unmatched bases: 5. The CDR3 loop is CASSLDGDRGYEQYF. The DNA read from the CDR3 is TGCGCCAGCAGCTTGGATGGAGACAGGGGCTACGAG.

On this clone: The read terminates 3 residues before the CDR3 end, so the remaining end is supplied by the germline J gene. This rearrangement joins TRBV12-3 or TRBV12-4 to TRBJ2-4, with TRBD2 as a possible D gene (6 bases). The CDR3 covers 14 residues. Trimming left V 5 bases short and J 7 bases short, with 15 bases between. The sequenced part of the CDR3 DNA is TGTGCCAGCAGTCCCGGACTATACGGGAACATT. This sequence encodes CASSPGLYGNI. The entire CDR3 sequence reads CASSPGLYGNIQYF.

Concerning this clone itself: The read halts 3 residues ahead of the CDR3 end, with the missing end drawn from the germline J gene. V is TRBV7-6 and J is TRBJ2-3; a weak D match, TRBD1 (6 bases). This CDR3 is built from 14 residues. Germline CDR1 SGHVS, CDR2 FNYEAQ. Incomplete CDR3 DNA: TGTGCCAGCAGTCTAGGACAGACCAATCAGCCG. Translating gives CASSLGQTNQP. The whole CDR3 reads CASSLGQTNQPQYF.

As concerns this clone: The read finishes 3 residues shy of the CDR3 end, and the germline J gene is used to complete it. The chain carries TRBV19 and TRBJ2-5; TRBD2 matches at 8 bases. Looked up from germline, CDR1 is LNHDA and CDR2 is SQIVND (reference sequence). This CDR3 spans 15 amino acids. V trimming: 3 bases; J trimming: 4 bases; junction bases outside the gene matches: 7. The CDR3 sequence: CASSIGSGGGETQYF. The sequenced CDR3 bases are TGTGCCAGTAGTATTGGAAGCGGGGGTGGAGAGACC.

About this clone itself: The DNA ends 3 residues before the CDR3 does, and the rest of the CDR3 is filled in from the germline J gene. Within the sample, other DNA sequences also encode this same CDR3. The V call is TRBV2, the J call TRBJ1-4; D is unclear. The CDR3 has 14 residues. The V gene's germline CDR1 is SNHLY and CDR2 FYNNEI. The V and J ends lost 7 bases and 7 bases respectively, with 16 bases between them. CDR3 loop: CASTPGRGPEKLFF. CDR3 bases read: TGTGCCAGCACCCCGGGGAGAGGGCCTGAAAAA.

Worth noting for this clone: The sequence runs out 3 residues before the end of the CDR3; the remainder is reconstructed from the germline J gene. V usage is TRBV30 and J usage is TRBJ1-2, with TRBD1 identical over 12 bases. CDR1 is GTSNPN, CDR2 SVGIG, per germline (reference sequence). This CDR3 is built from 15 residues. Here the CDR3 reads CAWRPGTGGAKGYTF. CDR3 DNA (partial): TGTGCCTGGAGGCCCGGGACAGGGGGCGCGAAGGGC. Full variable domain (missing parts from reference TRBV30 and TRBJ1-2): SQTIHQWPATLVQPVGSPLSLECTVEGTSNPNLYWYRQAAGRGLQLLFYSVGIGQISSEVPQNLSASRPQDRQFILSSKKLLLSDSGFYLCAWRPGTGGAKGYTFGSGTRLTVV.

For this clone: The read terminates 3 residues ahead of where the CDR3 ends, so the germline J gene completes it. The rearrangement uses TRBV5-1 and TRBJ2-1; D gene uncertain. Looked up from germline, CDR1 is SGHRS and CDR2 is YFSETQ. Trimming removed 4 bases from V and 6 bases from J, with 5 bases in between. The length of the CDR3 is 11 residues. The part of the CDR3 DNA that was read is TGCGCCAGCAGCGAACTCAATGAG. It codes for CASSELNE. The whole CDR3 protein is CASSELNEQFF. Complete variable domain (other parts from reference TRBV5-1 and TRBJ2-1): KAGVTQTPRYLIKTRGQQVTLSCSPISGHRSVSWYQQTPGQGLQFLFEYFSETQRNKGNFPGRFSGRQFSNSRSEMNVSTLELGDSALYLCASSELNEQFFGPGTRLTVL.

A word on this clone: The read ends 3 residues before the CDR3 terminus; that terminus is restored from the germline J gene. V usage is TRBV20-1 and J usage is TRBJ2-2; D is undetermined. Trimming shortened V by 5 bases and J by 0 bases, and 7 bases separated the two germline ends. The germline V gene encodes CDR1 DFQATT and CDR2 SNEGSKA (reference sequence). This CDR3 contains 13 residues. CDR3 loop: CSARVPNTGELFF. The DNA read from the CDR3 is TGCAGTGCTCGCGTCCCGAACACCGGGGAG.

Turning to this clone: The CDR3 end lies 3 residues beyond the end of the read and is filled in from the germline J gene. This chain uses TRBV18 with TRBJ2-5; 9 bases fit TRBD1. With V trimmed by 5 bases and J by 5 bases, 9 bases remained unmatched. The CDR3 totals 15 residues. Germline assignment: CDR1 KGHSH and CDR2 LQKENI. The chain's CDR3 is CASSTTGGVGETQYF. The covered CDR3 bases are TGTGCCAGCTCAACGACAGGGGGGGTCGGGGAGACC.

Details on this clone: The CDR3 end lies 3 residues beyond the end of the read and is filled in from the germline J gene. This chain connects TRBV18 to TRBJ2-2; 9 nucleotides line up with TRBD1. This CDR3 has 14 residues. Per germline, CDR1 KGHSH and CDR2 LQKENI. CDR3 region: CASSPGQGFSPLFF. CDR3 DNA, as far as it was read: TGTGCCAGCTCACCGGGACAGGGCTTTTCACCG.

In the case of this clone: The sequenced fragment ends 3 residues before the CDR3 boundary, so the rest is inferred from the germline J gene. This chain connects TRBV2 to TRBJ1-4; D is unclear. CDR1 is SNHLY, CDR2 FYNNEI, per germline. This CDR3 region has 15 residues. The DNA read from the CDR3 is TGTGCCAGCAGTGAATCAGGCTCCTATAATTCACCA. This sequence encodes CASSESGSYNSP. In full, the CDR3 reads CASSESGSYNSPLFF.

With regard to this clone: The read terminates 3 residues before the CDR3 end, so the remaining end is supplied by the germline J gene. This chain joins TRBV5-1 and TRBJ2-2; possibly TRBD1 for D (5 bases). There are 14 residues in the CDR3. CDR1 SGHRS and CDR2 YFSETQ come from the germline V gene. CDR3 region: CASSLDRPDSPLFF. The sequenced CDR3 bases are TGCGCCAGCAGCTTGGACAGGCCTGATTCACCG.

Details on this clone: The observed sequence ends 3 residues before the CDR3 terminus, with the missing tail filled in from the germline J gene. The chain is built from TRBV29-1 and TRBJ2-2, with D possibly matching TRBD1 (6 bases). The V gene lost 7 bases and the J gene lost 2 bases, with 11 bases spanning the gap. Per the germline V gene, CDR1 is SQVTM and CDR2 is ANQGSEA. The CDR3 is 13 residues long. The CDR3 loop reads CSAQGGNTGELFF. The CDR3 DNA, read in part, is TGCAGCGCTCAAGGGGGAAACACCGGGGAG.

As to this clone: The read ends 3 residues before the CDR3 terminus; that terminus is restored from the germline J gene. V gene TRBV30 combines with J gene TRBJ2-4, with D unclear. This CDR3 is 10 amino acids long. Germline-derived CDR1 and CDR2 are GTSNPN and SVGIG (reference sequence). CDR3 DNA, as far as it was read: TGTGCCTGGAGTCGCGCAGGT. Protein sequence: CAWSRAG. The CDR3 in its entirety is CAWSRAGQYF.